The 23 T cell receptor beta chains below were found in one sample sequenced in a study of cytomegalovirus exposure and HLA in healthy donors. The assay was immunoSEQ multiplex PCR, and TCRdb's table has in-frame clones only and misses some. The data contain roughly 200,000 clones, about 81% of them singletons. Sequenced sample: PBMCs. The receptor set was obtained from a woman aged 30 to 39 in good health and CMV-seronegative.

This chain links TRBV6-6 with TRBJ2-7, with 7 bases identical to TRBD2. Germline-derived CDR1 and CDR2 are MNHNY and SVGAGI (reference sequence). The CDR3 contains 15 residues. J gave up 4 bases and V 6 bases, and 12 bases lay outside the gene matches. CDR3 in amino acids: CASSFPGGSQYEQYF. CDR3 nucleotides: TGTGCCAGCAGCTTCCCCGGGGGGTCCCAATACGAGCAGTACTTC.

J is TRBJ1-4 and V is TRBV9, with no clear D. Germline V lookup: CDR1 SGDLS, CDR2 YYNGEE. The ends were cut back, 4 bases at V and 0 bases at J, with 13 bases in the middle. The CDR3 consists of 16 residues. CDR3 DNA sequence: TGTGCCAGCAGCATCCGTCCCGTTGCAACTAATGAAAAACTGTTTTTT. Translation: CASSIRPVATNEKLFF. Based on the CDR3 plus reference TRBV9 and TRBJ1-4, the full variable domain is DSGVTQTPKHLITATGQRVTLRCSPRSGDLSVYWYQQSLDQGLQFLIQYYNGEERAKGNILERFSAQQFPDLHSELNLSSLELGDSALYFCASSIRPVATNEKLFFGSGTQLSVL.

The chain uses TRBV11-2 and TRBJ1-4, with 10 bases matching TRBD1. V shed 4 bases and J 5 bases; nucleotides not matched to a gene: 4. The CDR3 spans 15 residues. The V gene's germline CDR1 is SGHAT and CDR2 FQNNGV. In DNA form, the CDR3 reads TGTGCCAGCAGCTCGACAGGGGGCGAAAATGAAAAACTGTTTTTT. Encoded protein: CASSSTGGENEKLFF.

This clone was observed a few times. The chain combines TRBV28 with TRBJ1-3, with D uncertain. The germline CDR1 and CDR2 sequences are MDHEN and SYDVKM. The CDR3 sequence is 13 residues long. V dropped 5 bases and J dropped 4 bases, with 9 bases sitting between them. CDR3 nucleotides: TGTGCCAGCAGTCAAGGGAGCGGAAACACCATATATTTT. Translating it yields CASSQGSGNTIYF.

The CDR3 spells CASSVREEAFF. The CDR3 DNA sequence: TGTGCCAGCAGTGTTCGGGAAGAAGCTTTCTTT. V usage is TRBV2 and J usage is TRBJ1-1, with D uncertain. Germline CDR1 reads SNHLY; CDR2 reads FYNNEI. Trimming shortened V by 4 bases and J by 8 bases, and 8 bases separated the two germline ends. The CDR3 sequence is 11 residues long. The full variable domain, completed using reference TRBV2 and TRBJ1-1, is EPEVTQTPSHQVTQMGQEVILRCVPISNHLYFYWYRQILGQKVEFLVSFYNNEISEKSEIFDDQFSVERPDGSNFTLKIRSTKLEDSAMYFCASSVREEAFFGQGTRLTVV.

The chain recombines TRBV2 with TRBJ1-2, with a possible D match to TRBD1 (5 bases). The germline V and J ends were trimmed by 7 bases and 6 bases, with 21 bases remaining between them. The CDR3 length is 15 residues. CDR1 and CDR2 (germline): SNHLY, FYNNEI. CDR3 sequence (DNA): TGTGCCAGCAATAAGATTTCCGGGGGACGGGATGGCTACACCTTC. Amino acids: CASNKISGGRDGYTF.

The chain links TRBV27 to TRBJ1-1, with D uncertain. The V gene lost 1 base and the J gene lost 1 base, with 4 bases spanning the gap. There are 13 residues in the CDR3. Germline V gene data show CDR1 as MNHEY and CDR2 as SMNVEV (reference sequence). For the CDR3, the DNA is TGTGCCAGCAGTTTATTGAGGAACACTGAAGCTTTCTTT. This gives the protein CASSLLRNTEAFF.

The chain employs TRBV30 and TRBJ1-1, with D unclear. V was pared by 2 bases and J by 4 bases, with 17 bases between. The CDR3 totals 15 residues. Germline lookup yields CDR1 GTSNPN and CDR2 SVGIG (reference sequence). The CDR3 DNA follows: TGTGCCTGGAGTCCTCCTGACACCTTGAGCACTGAAGCTTTCTTT. This encodes CAWSPPDTLSTEAFF.

The genes are TRBV7-9 and TRBJ1-1; 9 nucleotides align to TRBD1. CDR1 is SEHNR and CDR2 is FQNEAQ in the germline V gene (reference sequence). The CDR3 is made up of 15 amino acids. Trimming took 8 bases from V and 0 from J; bases not matched to a gene: 7. The CDR3 region has the DNA TGTGCCAGCGGAACGACAGGGGGGATGAACACTGAAGCTTTCTTT. The encoded protein is CASGTTGGMNTEAFF.

The chain is built from TRBV6-4 and TRBJ2-1, with TRBD2 as a possible D gene (5 bases). This CDR3 comprises 13 residues. Trimming stripped 2 bases from V and 4 bases from J, with 6 bases between. Germline lookup yields CDR1 MRHNA and CDR2 SNTAGT. CDR3 nucleotides: TGTGCCAGCAGTGACGAGGGTTACAATGAGCAGTTCTTC. Its protein product is CASSDEGYNEQFF.

V usage is TRBV28 and J usage is TRBJ2-7; D is uncertain. V lost 5 bases, J lost 5 bases, and 16 bases lay in between. There are 14 residues in the CDR3. Germline V gene data show CDR1 as MDHEN and CDR2 as SYDVKM. This chain's CDR3 is CASSPARTFHEQYF. CDR3 bases: TGTGCCAGCAGTCCTGCGCGAACCTTCCACGAGCAGTACTTC.

The chain has TRBV28 and TRBJ1-1; D is unclear. Germline V gene sequence: CDR1 MDHEN, CDR2 SYDVKM. The CDR3 sequence is 12 residues long. V shed 2 bases and J shed 5 bases, with 6 bases lying between them. The CDR3 DNA follows: TGTGCCAGCAGTTTAACCGGGACTGAAGCTTTCTTT. Its protein is CASSLTGTEAFF.

The V gene is TRBV6-1, the J gene TRBJ2-5, with D tentatively TRBD2 (8 bases). The germline CDR1 and CDR2 sequences are MNHNS and SASEGT. V was clipped by 2 bases and J by 4 bases, with 23 bases between them. This CDR3 is built from 18 residues. The DNA of the CDR3 is TGTGCCAGCAGTGAACAACCTCACGGGAGGGGGCGACGAGAGACCCAGTACTTC. This translates into CASSEQPHGRGRRETQYF.

The chain uses TRBV7-8 and TRBJ2-7, with 8 bases aligning to TRBD2. V shed 7 bases, J shed 5 bases, and the junction held 10 bases outside the gene matches. The CDR3 totals 14 residues. Germline CDR1 is SGHVS and CDR2 is FQNEAQ. CDR3: CASTLGGGKNEQYF. The DNA for the CDR3 is TGTGCCAGCACCCTCGGGGGGGGCAAAAACGAGCAGTACTTC.

The CDR3 loop reads CASSLAHSYEQYF. For the CDR3, the DNA is TGCGCCAGCAGCTTGGCCCATAGCTACGAGCAGTACTTC. The chain uses TRBV5-1 and TRBJ2-7; D gene ambiguous. The CDR3 totals 13 residues. With 0 bases removed from V and 3 bases from J, the gap between germline ends came to 7 bases. Looked up from germline, CDR1 is SGHRS and CDR2 is YFSETQ.

The chain employs TRBV18 and TRBJ2-1; 9 bases match TRBD2. Germline V CDR1 and CDR2: KGHSH, LQKENI. The CDR3 totals 15 residues. The ends lost 5 bases at V and 4 bases at J; junction bases unmatched: 6. CDR3 DNA sequence: TGTGCCAGCTCATCAGGGACTAGCACGTACAATGAGCAGTTCTTC. It is translated as CASSSGTSTYNEQFF. The complete variable domain, with remaining parts taken from reference TRBV18 and TRBJ2-1, reads NAGVMQNPRHLVRRRGQEARLRCSPMKGHSHVYWYRQLPEEGLKFMVYLQKENIIDESGMPKERFSAEFPKEGPSILRIQQVVRGDSAAYFCASSSGTSTYNEQFFGPGTRLTVL.

The chain carries TRBV4-2 and TRBJ1-1, with 8 bases matching TRBD1. J gave up 12 bases and V 1 base, and 13 bases lay outside the gene matches. CDR1 is LGHNA and CDR2 is YNFKEQ in the germline V gene. The CDR3 spans 15 residues. CDR3 sequence (DNA): TGTGCCAGCAGCCAAGGAGTGAGGGTGGACAGGGTGACTTTCTTT. Its protein product is CASSQGVRVDRVTFF.

This chain links TRBV6-1 with TRBJ2-5, with 7 bases identical to TRBD1. Germline CDR1 and CDR2: MNHNS and SASEGT. Unmatched junction bases numbered 3, after V lost 3 bases and J lost 2 bases. The length of the CDR3 is 14 residues. The CDR3 is CASSDHRGQETQYF. CDR3 nucleotide sequence: TGTGCCAGCAGTGACCACAGGGGTCAAGAGACCCAGTACTTC.

The chain combines TRBV18 with TRBJ1-2, with D perhaps matching TRBD1 (6 bases). CDR1 and CDR2 from the germline V gene are KGHSH and LQKENI. This CDR3 has 15 residues. Trimming pared 3 bases from V and 7 bases from J, leaving 18 bases between. Here the CDR3 DNA reads TGTGCCAGCTCACCCCGAGGATTGCAGGGGTCTGGCTACACCTTC. This translates into CASSPRGLQGSGYTF.

This clone was detected once. CDR3 sequence: CASSSGLAGNNEQFF. CDR3 nucleotide sequence: TGTGCCAGCAGTTCCGGACTAGCGGGAAATAATGAGCAGTTCTTC. The genes are TRBV27 and TRBJ2-1; 12 bases align to TRBD2. The V segment lost 4 bases and the J segment 7 bases; nucleotides outside the gene matches: 5. This CDR3 comprises 15 residues. In germline, CDR1 is MNHEY, CDR2 SMNVEV (reference sequence).

This chain uses TRBV20-1 with TRBJ1-2, with D maybe TRBD1 (5 bases). V was clipped by 3 bases and J by 11 bases, with 10 bases between them. The CDR3 is 10 residues long. In germline, CDR1 is DFQATT, CDR2 SNEGSKA (reference sequence). CDR3 residues: CSARTAGYTF. CDR3 DNA: TGCAGTGCTAGGACAGCGGGGTACACCTTC.

For the CDR3, the DNA is TGTGCCAGCAGCGCTTCCGGGAGCTCCTACAATGAGCAGTTCTTC. Translating gives CASSASGSSYNEQFF. The rearrangement joins TRBV5-4 to TRBJ2-1; D perhaps matches TRBD2 (6 bases). The CDR3 runs to 15 residues. CDR1 SGHNT and CDR2 YYREEE come from the germline V gene (reference sequence). V gave up 4 bases and J gave up 0 bases, with 11 bases separating them.

This clone showed up just a few times. The chain links TRBV7-6 to TRBJ2-7, with no clear D. Germline-derived CDR1 and CDR2 are SGHVS and FNYEAQ. The CDR3 is made up of 13 amino acids. V lost 0 bases, J lost 4 bases, and 7 bases lay in between. CDR3 amino acids: CASSLARYYEQYF. In nucleotides, the CDR3 is TGTGCCAGCAGCTTAGCGCGGTATTACGAGCAGTACTTC.